The clone carrying this TCR beta chain was recorded many times. The source of the sample is a study of CD8 T cells in ankylosing spondylitis. Via MiXCR, TCRdb re-called the 5' RACE reads, giving one row per CDR3 protein. The sample shows 200,000 or so distinct CDR3 sequences, about 20% of them seen only once. Sequences were obtained from blood, either unsorted or a sorted T cell fraction (not recorded which). The clonotype originates from a male donor under 30 with ankylosing spondylitis or in good health (not recorded which).

CDR3 sequence: CASSGNPSGRINEQFF. Here the CDR3 DNA reads TGTGCCAGCAGCGGGAATCCCAGCGGGAGGATTAATGAGCAGTTCTTC. The genes are TRBV9 and TRBJ2-1, with TRBD2 matching 9 bases. Unmatched junction bases numbered 11, after V lost 3 bases and J lost 7 bases. This CDR3 is 16 amino acids long. The germline V gene has CDR1 SGDLS and CDR2 YYNGEE.